Described below is a single T cell receptor beta chain sequence and its context. Its antigen is still unknown. Germline V gene lookup returns CDR1 SEHNR and CDR2 FQNEAQ (reference sequence). V gave up 6 bases and J gave up 7 bases, with 22 bases separating them. The CDR3 length is 15 residues. A multiplex PCR was run with 60 Vbeta primers and 13 Jbeta primers. Generated by immunoSEQ multiplex PCR, the TCRdb table keeps only in-frame clones and is missing some. Among 150,000 or so clones, about four fifths were seen once, and the ten largest hold approximately 8%. This record belongs to a study of cytomegalovirus exposure and HLA in healthy donors. Study-wide results and caveats: Excluded: some indistinguishable V segments such as TRBV6-2 and TRBV6-3. Versus the roughly 700-donor mean, an Asian-associated ancestry cluster reportedly showed fewer N-insertions in a later analysis.

Sequencing was performed on PBMCs. This TCR came from a man under 40 in good health and CMV-seropositive. The chain has TRBV7-9 and TRBJ2-7, with D maybe TRBD2 (8 bases). CDR3 in amino acids: CASSSGGTAPGEQYF. CDR3 nucleotide sequence: TGTGCCAGCAGTTCGGGGGGGACAGCCCCTGGAGAGCAGTACTTC.